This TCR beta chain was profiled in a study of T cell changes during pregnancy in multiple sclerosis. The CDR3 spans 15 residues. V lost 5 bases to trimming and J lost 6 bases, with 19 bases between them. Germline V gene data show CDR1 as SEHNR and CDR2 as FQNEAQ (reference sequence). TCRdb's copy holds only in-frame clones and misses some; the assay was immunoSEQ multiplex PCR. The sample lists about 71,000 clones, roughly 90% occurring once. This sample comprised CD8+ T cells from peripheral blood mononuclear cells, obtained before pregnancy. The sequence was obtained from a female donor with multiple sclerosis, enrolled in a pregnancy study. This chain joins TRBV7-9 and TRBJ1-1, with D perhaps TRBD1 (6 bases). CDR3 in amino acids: CASSRQTRGGPEAFF. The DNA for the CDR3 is TGTGCCAGCAGCCGCCAGACCAGGGGTGGGCCTGAAGCTTTCTTT.